A single sample gave rise to the 21 T cell receptor beta chains below, sequenced in a study of prognosis after radiotherapy for stage I lung cancer. TCR beta CDR3 was amplified from genomic DNA by two-round multiplex PCR. Amplification in first-round PCR relied on primers specific to each TRBV and TRBJ gene. TCRdb re-derived calls from the multiplex PCR reads in MiXCR, one entry per CDR3 protein. This table holds 30,000 to 40,000 distinct CDR3 sequences, 30% to 35% found once. The specimen was PBMCs, collected before or after stereotactic body radiation therapy (not recorded which). These receptors were taken from a donor aged 50 or older with non-small cell lung cancer.

In this sample, this clonotype turned up once. V is TRBV24-1 and J is TRBJ2-2; D not certain. The V and J ends lost 7 bases and 6 bases respectively, with 14 bases between them. The CDR3 extends over 14 amino acids. Germline CDR1 is KGHDR and CDR2 is SFDVKD. CDR3: CATSRPGYAGELFF. In DNA form, the CDR3 reads TGTGCCACCAGCCGACCTGGGTATGCCGGGGAGCTGTTTTTT.

In this sample, this clonotype turned up a few times. The V gene is TRBV12-3 or TRBV12-4, the J gene TRBJ2-1; 9 positions agree with TRBD2. After removal of 6 bases from V and 6 bases from J, the junction contained 9 bases not matched to a gene. The length of the CDR3 is 15 residues. Written as DNA, the CDR3 is TGTGCCAGCAGGATAGCGGGAGATGGGGGCAATGAGCAGTTCTTC. Amino acids: CASRIAGDGGNEQFF.

Regarding this clonotype: The junction differs from germline at one of its ends, possibly a read error. V usage is TRBV6-5 and J usage is TRBJ1-1; D is possibly TRBD1 (6 bases). CDR1 is MNHEY, CDR2 SVGAGI, per germline. CDR3 length: 15 residues. In DNA, the CDR3 is TGTGCCATCAGTTCTCTGGGACATGGGAACACTGAAGCTTTCTTT. Protein sequence: CAISSLGHGNTEAFF.

Points on this clonotype: A read error may be the cause here, since a much bigger clone is one base away. The chain uses TRBV9 and TRBJ2-3; 7 bases match TRBD2. The CDR3 is made up of 14 amino acids. Germline CDR1 SGDLS, CDR2 YYNGEE. The CDR3 sequence is CASSVGGSTATQYF. The CDR3 bases are TGTGCCAGCAGCGTAGGCGGGAGCACAGCTACGCAGTATTTT.

This clonotype appeared many times. V and J are TRBV20-1 and TRBJ2-1; no definite D call. This CDR3 region has 13 residues. V lost 2 bases, J lost 2 bases, and 7 bases lay in between. The V gene's germline CDR1 is DFQATT and CDR2 SNEGSKA (reference sequence). CDR3 protein: CSARRATYNEQFF. The CDR3 DNA follows: TGCAGTGCTAGAAGAGCGACCTACAATGAGCAGTTCTTC.

This rearrangement joins TRBV6-2 or TRBV6-3 to TRBJ2-2; D not resolved. CDR3 length: 15 residues. Germline CDR1 and CDR2: MNHEY and SVGEGT. Trimming stripped 2 bases from V and 0 bases from J, with 7 bases between. This CDR3 is CASSYRSSNTGELFF. DNA for the CDR3: TGTGCCAGCAGTTACAGATCGTCGAACACCGGGGAGCTGTTTTTT.

Comment on this clonotype: A clone one base away is much larger, so this may be a read error. V is TRBV6-1 and J is TRBJ1-2; D is ambiguous. The CDR3 runs to 10 residues. In germline, CDR1 is MNHNS, CDR2 SASEGT. The V and J ends lost 8 bases and 8 bases respectively, with 9 bases between them. CDR3 sequence: CASSAGGYTF. DNA for the CDR3: TGTGCCAGCTCCGCGGGGGGCTACACCTTC.

Details on this clonotype: A much larger clonotype is one base distant, so this may be a read error. The CDR3 region has the DNA TGTGCCATCAGTGGGGACAGCTGTGGGACCCAGTACTTC. As protein: CAISGDSCGTQYF. The V call is TRBV10-3, the J call TRBJ2-5, with 7 bases matching TRBD1. The CDR3 has 13 amino acids. Per the germline V gene, CDR1 is ENHRY and CDR2 is SYGVKD. V lost 4 bases and J lost 7; bases outside the gene matches: 6.

As for this clonotype: Likely a read error: the CDR3 ends without its conserved phenylalanine or tryptophan. The genes are TRBV6-1 and TRBJ2-5, with 12 nucleotides matching TRBD1. With V trimmed by 3 bases and J by 5 bases, 7 bases remained unmatched. The CDR3 has 16 residues. The V gene's germline CDR1 is MNHNS and CDR2 SASEGT. The CDR3 DNA sequence: TGTGCCAGCAGTGATCTTGGGACAGGGGGCGGGGAGACCCAGTACTTA. Encoded protein: CASSDLGTGGGETQYL.

As concerns this clonotype: A far larger clone is only one base removed, so a read error is likely. The chain combines TRBV6-9 with TRBJ1-5, with 10 bases that match TRBD1. Germline V gene lookup returns CDR1 MNHGY and CDR2 SVAAGI. This CDR3 is 14 amino acids long. CDR3 in amino acids: CATSLDRGSHPQHF. The CDR3 DNA is TGTGCCACCAGTTTGGACAGGGGGTCCCATCCCCAGCATTTT.

V gene TRBV24-1 combines with J gene TRBJ2-1, with D tentatively TRBD2 (5 bases). CDR1 is KGHDR, CDR2 SFDVKD, per germline. V shed 6 bases and J shed 6 bases, with 26 bases lying between them. CDR3 length: 18 amino acids. The CDR3 region is CATSYRYGRPWTGNEQFF. The CDR3 DNA follows: TGTGCCACCAGTTATAGATATGGCAGGCCCTGGACTGGCAATGAGCAGTTCTTC.

In this sample, this clonotype turned up many times. This chain uses TRBV30 with TRBJ1-4; D is perhaps TRBD1 (5 bases). The CDR3 contains 15 residues. The germline CDR1 and CDR2 sequences are GTSNPN and SVGIG (reference sequence). Trimming removed 0 bases from V and 10 bases from J, with 18 bases in between. The CDR3 sequence: CAWSVRGRGFVKLFF. CDR3 coding DNA: TGTGCCTGGAGTGTACGGGGACGTGGGTTTGTAAAACTGTTTTTT. Looking up the rest from reference TRBV30 and TRBJ1-4 gives the full variable domain: SQTIHQWPATLVQPVGSPLSLECTVEGTSNPNLYWYRQAAGRGLQLLFYSVGIGQISSEVPQNLSASRPQDRQFILSSKKLLLSDSGFYLCAWSVRGRGFVKLFFGSGTQLSVL.

Ten or more counts support this clonotype. The chain joins TRBV24-1 to TRBJ2-1; D gene uncertain. The germline V gene has CDR1 KGHDR and CDR2 SFDVKD. The CDR3 consists of 15 residues. V was shortened by 3 bases and J by 8 bases, with 16 bases between the two germline ends. The DNA of the CDR3 is TGTGCCACCAGTGATACAAAAAGTACTATCGATGAGCAGTTCTTC. It translates to CATSDTKSTIDEQFF.

This clonotype has ten or more counts. The chain employs TRBV6-1 and TRBJ2-7; TRBD2 matches at 9 bases. There are 14 residues in the CDR3. The germline CDR1 and CDR2 sequences are MNHNS and SASEGT. V lost 7 bases and J lost 2; bases outside the gene matches: 6. The CDR3 coding sequence is TGTGCCAGCAAGGTTGGCGGGGGGGCCTACGAGCAGTACTTC. Its protein product is CASKVGGGAYEQYF.

In its sample, this clonotype was seen many times. V and J are TRBV9 and TRBJ2-3; no clear D gene. The V gene's germline CDR1 is SGDLS and CDR2 YYNGEE. The CDR3 loop spans 17 amino acids. Deletions cut 0 bases from V and 2 bases from J, with 16 bases between. CDR3 in amino acids: CASSVGAAADLTDTQYF. The CDR3 DNA is TGTGCCAGCAGCGTAGGGGCAGCTGCCGACCTCACAGATACGCAGTATTTT.

DNA for the CDR3: TGTGCCAGCAGCCCAAGGCGGACGGGGGTGGCCAATGAGCAGTTCTTC. Its protein is CASSPRRTGVANEQFF. The chain joins TRBV7-9 to TRBJ2-1, with a weak D call TRBD2 (6 bases). Trimming took 5 bases from V and 6 from J, leaving 20 bases between them. The CDR3 loop spans 16 amino acids. Germline V lookup: CDR1 SEHNR, CDR2 FQNEAQ (reference sequence).

The CDR3 sequence: CASSRGGVEQQYF. For the CDR3, the DNA is TGTGCCAGCAGTCGCGGCGGGGTGGAACAGCAGTACTTC. The genes are TRBV3-1 and TRBJ2-7; the D gene is possibly TRBD2 (6 bases). CDR3 size: 13 residues. From germline, CDR1 is LGHDT and CDR2 YNNKEL (reference sequence). V was pared by 6 bases and J by 8 bases, with 17 bases between.

This clonotype was recorded at least ten times. One end of the junction does not line up with germline, which may come from a read error. V and J are TRBV5-1 and TRBJ1-1; unclear D gene. Germline-derived CDR1 and CDR2 are SGHRS and YFSETQ. The CDR3 length is 13 residues. The CDR3 reads CASSLDPNTEAFF. The CDR3 DNA reads as TGTGCCAGCAGCTTGGATCCGAACACTGAAGCTTTCTTT.

About this clonotype: No conserved phenylalanine or tryptophan is present at the end of the CDR3, so a read error is the likely explanation. The chain employs TRBV20-1 and TRBJ2-1; 7 positions agree with TRBD2. The length of the CDR3 is 15 residues. Trimming took 5 bases from V and 8 from J; bases not matched to a gene: 15. CDR1 and CDR2 (germline): DFQATT, SNEGSKA (reference sequence). In nucleotides, the CDR3 is TGCAGTGCTCTCGCTAGCGGTCGGAGGGCCCATGAGCAGTTCTCC. It is translated as CSALASGRRAHEQFS.

Notes on this clonotype: This may be a read error: a much more frequent sequence differs by one nucleotide. The CDR3 here is CASSVGERNEKLFF. CDR3 DNA: TGTGCCAGCAGCGTAGGAGAACGTAATGAAAAACTGTTTTTT. This chain links TRBV9 with TRBJ1-4; D remains unclear. Trimming shortened V by 0 bases and J by 4 bases, and 7 bases separated the two germline ends. Germline V gives CDR1 SGDLS, CDR2 YYNGEE. The CDR3 extends over 14 amino acids.

This clonotype was counted ten times or more. The chain joins TRBV6-1 to TRBJ2-5; 12 bases line up with TRBD2. The CDR3 consists of 14 residues. Trimming cost V 6 bases and J 5 bases; bases outside gene matches: 4. Germline V gives CDR1 MNHNS, CDR2 SASEGT. Here the CDR3 reads CASSTSGGRETQYF. The DNA for the CDR3 is TGTGCCAGCAGCACTAGCGGGGGGCGGGAGACCCAGTACTTC.